This TCR beta chain was recorded in a study of cytomegalovirus exposure and HLA in healthy donors. V gave up 0 bases and J gave up 5 bases, with 13 bases separating them. The CDR3 has 16 residues. Germline V gene lookup returns CDR1 LGHNA and CDR2 YSLEER. PCR was performed using 60 Vbeta and 13 Jbeta primers. The table came from immunoSEQ multiplex PCR; TCRdb's copy has only in-frame clones and leaves some out. Here the sample spans about 120,000 clones, 75% to 90% being singletons. This clone was seen more than once but under ten times. This chain links TRBV4-3 with TRBJ1-4; the D gene is possibly TRBD1 (6 bases). The sequence derives from a man aged 35 to 55 in good health and CMV-seronegative. Sequencing was carried out using PBMCs. The CDR3 bases are TGCGCCAGCAGCCAAGATCGGACAGCATTAAATGAAAAACTGTTTTTT. Translation gives CASSQDRTALNEKLFF.